This TCR beta chain came from a study of cytomegalovirus exposure and HLA in healthy donors. General observations from the study: Reportedly, fewer N-insertions than the roughly 700-donor mean appeared in an Asian-associated ancestry cluster in a later analysis. Altogether, 160 or so TCR beta chains were recorded as cytomegalovirus-associated.

PCR amplification relied on 60 Vbeta primers (plus 13 Jbeta primers). The table came from immunoSEQ multiplex PCR; TCRdb's copy has only in-frame clones and leaves some out. The table shows 99,000 or so clones, with around three quarters occurring only once. A word on this clone: Its cognate antigen is unknown. The same CDR3 arises from other DNA sequences in this sample as well.

Germline lookup yields CDR1 KGHSH and CDR2 LQKENI. V shed 3 bases and J 3 bases; nucleotides not matched to a gene: 6. The CDR3 contains 15 residues. The chain combines TRBV18 with TRBJ2-7; 9 positions match TRBD1. Sequenced input: PBMCs. The receptor was isolated from a man aged 55 to 70 in good health and CMV-seropositive. The CDR3 here is CASSPLGQGGYEQYF. Written as DNA, the CDR3 is TGTGCCAGCTCACCTTTGGGACAGGGCGGCTACGAGCAGTACTTC.